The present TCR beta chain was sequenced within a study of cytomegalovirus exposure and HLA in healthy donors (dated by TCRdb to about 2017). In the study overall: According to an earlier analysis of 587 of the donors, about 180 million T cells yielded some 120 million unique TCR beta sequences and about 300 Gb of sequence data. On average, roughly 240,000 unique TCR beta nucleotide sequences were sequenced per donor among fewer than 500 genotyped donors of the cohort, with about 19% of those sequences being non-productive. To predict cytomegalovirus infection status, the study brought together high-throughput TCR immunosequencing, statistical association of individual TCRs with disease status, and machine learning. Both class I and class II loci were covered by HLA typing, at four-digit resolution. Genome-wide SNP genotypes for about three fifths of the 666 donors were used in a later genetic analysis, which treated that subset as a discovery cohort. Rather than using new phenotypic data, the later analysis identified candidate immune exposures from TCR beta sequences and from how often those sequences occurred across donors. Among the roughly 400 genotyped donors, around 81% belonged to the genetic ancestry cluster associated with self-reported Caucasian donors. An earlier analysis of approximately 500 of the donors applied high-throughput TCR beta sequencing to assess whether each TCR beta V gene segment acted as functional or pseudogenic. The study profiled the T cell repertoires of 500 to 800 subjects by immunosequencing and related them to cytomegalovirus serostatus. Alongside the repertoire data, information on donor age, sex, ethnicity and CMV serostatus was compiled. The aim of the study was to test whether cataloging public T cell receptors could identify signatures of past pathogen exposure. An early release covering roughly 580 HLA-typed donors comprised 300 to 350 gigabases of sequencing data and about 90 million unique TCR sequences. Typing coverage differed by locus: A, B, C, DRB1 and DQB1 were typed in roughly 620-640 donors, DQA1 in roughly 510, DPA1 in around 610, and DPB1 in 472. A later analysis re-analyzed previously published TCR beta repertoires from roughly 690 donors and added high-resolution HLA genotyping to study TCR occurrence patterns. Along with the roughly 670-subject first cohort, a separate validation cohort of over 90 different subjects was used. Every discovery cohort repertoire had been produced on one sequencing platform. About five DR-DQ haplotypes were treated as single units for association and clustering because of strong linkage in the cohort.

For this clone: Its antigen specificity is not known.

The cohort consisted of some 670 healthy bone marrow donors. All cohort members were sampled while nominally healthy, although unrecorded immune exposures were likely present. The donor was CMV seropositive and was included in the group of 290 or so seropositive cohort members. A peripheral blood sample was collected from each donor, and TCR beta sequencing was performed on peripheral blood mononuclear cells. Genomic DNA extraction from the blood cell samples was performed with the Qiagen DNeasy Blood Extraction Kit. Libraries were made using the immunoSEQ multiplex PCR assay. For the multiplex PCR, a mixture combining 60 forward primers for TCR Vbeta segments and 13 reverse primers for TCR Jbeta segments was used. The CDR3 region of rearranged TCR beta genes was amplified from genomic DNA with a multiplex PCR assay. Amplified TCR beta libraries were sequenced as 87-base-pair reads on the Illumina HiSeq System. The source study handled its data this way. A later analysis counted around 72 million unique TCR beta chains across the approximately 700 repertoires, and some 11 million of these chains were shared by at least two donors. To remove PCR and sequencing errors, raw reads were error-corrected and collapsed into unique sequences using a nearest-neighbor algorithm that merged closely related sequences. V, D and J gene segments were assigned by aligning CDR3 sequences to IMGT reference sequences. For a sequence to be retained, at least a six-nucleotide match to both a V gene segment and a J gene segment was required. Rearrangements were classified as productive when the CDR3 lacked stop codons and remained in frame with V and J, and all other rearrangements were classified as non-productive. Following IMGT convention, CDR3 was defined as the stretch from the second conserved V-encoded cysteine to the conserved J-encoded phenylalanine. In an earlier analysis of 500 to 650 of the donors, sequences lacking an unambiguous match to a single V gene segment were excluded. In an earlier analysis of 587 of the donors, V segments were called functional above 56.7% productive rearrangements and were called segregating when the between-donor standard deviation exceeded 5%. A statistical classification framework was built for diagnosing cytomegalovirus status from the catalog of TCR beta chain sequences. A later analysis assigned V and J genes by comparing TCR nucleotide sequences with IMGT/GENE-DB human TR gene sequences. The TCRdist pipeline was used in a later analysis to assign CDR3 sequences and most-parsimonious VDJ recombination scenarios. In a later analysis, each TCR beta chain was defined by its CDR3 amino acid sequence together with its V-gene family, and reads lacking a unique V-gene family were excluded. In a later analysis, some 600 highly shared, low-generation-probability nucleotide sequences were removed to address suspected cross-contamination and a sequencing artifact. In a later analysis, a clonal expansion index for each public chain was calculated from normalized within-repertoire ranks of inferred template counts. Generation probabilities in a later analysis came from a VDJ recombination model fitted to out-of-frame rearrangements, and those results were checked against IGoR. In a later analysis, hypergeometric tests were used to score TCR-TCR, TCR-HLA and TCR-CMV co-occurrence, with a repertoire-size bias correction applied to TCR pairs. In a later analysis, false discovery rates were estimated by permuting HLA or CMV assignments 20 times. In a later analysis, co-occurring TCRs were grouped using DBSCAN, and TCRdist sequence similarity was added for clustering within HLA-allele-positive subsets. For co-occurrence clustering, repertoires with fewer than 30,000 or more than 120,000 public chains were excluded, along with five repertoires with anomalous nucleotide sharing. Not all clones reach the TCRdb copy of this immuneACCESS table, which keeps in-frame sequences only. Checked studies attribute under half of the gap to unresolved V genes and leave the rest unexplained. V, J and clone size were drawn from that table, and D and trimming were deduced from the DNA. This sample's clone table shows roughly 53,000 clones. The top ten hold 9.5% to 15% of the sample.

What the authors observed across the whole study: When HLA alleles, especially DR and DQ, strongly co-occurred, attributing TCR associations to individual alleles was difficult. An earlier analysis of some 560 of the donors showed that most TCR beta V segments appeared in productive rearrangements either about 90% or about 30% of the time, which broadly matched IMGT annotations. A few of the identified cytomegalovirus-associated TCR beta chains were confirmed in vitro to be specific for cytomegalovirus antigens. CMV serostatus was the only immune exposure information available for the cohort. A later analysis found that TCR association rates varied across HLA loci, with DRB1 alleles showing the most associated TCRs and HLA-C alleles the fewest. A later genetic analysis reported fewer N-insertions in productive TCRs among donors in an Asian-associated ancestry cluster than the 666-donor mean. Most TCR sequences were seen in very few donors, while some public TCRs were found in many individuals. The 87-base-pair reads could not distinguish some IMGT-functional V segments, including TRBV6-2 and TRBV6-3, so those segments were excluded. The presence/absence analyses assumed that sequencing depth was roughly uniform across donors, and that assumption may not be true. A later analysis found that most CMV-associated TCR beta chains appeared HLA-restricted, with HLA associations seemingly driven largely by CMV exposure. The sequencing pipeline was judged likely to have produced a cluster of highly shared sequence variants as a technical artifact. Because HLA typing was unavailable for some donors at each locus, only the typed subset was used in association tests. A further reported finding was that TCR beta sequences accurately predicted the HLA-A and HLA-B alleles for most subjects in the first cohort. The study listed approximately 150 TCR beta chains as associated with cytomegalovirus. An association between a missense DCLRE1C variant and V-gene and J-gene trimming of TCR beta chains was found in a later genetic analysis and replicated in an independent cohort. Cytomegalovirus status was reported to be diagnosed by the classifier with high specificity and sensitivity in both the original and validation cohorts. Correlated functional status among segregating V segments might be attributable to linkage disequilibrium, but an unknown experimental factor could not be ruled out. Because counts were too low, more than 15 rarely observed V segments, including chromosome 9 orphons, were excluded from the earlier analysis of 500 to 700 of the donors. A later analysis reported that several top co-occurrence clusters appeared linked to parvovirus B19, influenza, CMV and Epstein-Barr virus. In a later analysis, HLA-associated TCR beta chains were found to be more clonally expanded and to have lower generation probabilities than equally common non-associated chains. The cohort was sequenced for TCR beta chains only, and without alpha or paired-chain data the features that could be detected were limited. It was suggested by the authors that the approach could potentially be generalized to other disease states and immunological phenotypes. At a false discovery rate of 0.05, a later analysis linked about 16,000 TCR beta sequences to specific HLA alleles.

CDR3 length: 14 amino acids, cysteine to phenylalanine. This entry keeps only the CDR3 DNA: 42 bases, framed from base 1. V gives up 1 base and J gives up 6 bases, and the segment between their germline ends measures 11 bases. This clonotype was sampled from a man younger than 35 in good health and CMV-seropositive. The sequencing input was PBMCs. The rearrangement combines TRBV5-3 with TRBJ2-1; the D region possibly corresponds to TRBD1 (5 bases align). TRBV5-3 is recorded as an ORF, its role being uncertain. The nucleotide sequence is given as TGTGCCAGAAGCTTGTGCAGGGAACGCAATGAGCAGTTCTTC. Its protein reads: CARSLCRERNEQFF.